Included here is one T cell receptor beta chain sequence, with context. Trimming cost V 2 bases and J 6 bases; bases outside gene matches: 11. CDR1 and CDR2 from the germline V gene are MNHEY and SVGEGT. This CDR3 spans 16 amino acids. Original methodology: Reference gene primers were amplified, and this amplification served to estimate nucleated cell counts. Some clones are missing from TCRdb's copy, which holds only in-frame ones; the method was immunoSEQ multiplex PCR. V and J calls and clone size follow that table, whereas D and trimming were derived from the DNA. The sample has roughly 150,000 clones; approximately 90% are singletons. This sample is drawn from a study of blood T cell repertoires in COVID-19. Across the study: Samples came from the United States, Italy and Spain, spanning acute and convalescent COVID-19. T cells, B-cell-depleted T cells, or PBMCs supplied cDNA or gDNA.

The rearrangement joins TRBV6-2 or TRBV6-3 to TRBJ2-3, with 7 bases identical to TRBD2. The TCR originated in a woman of 80 years or more with acute or convalescent COVID-19. Sequenced input: peripheral blood. The CDR3 nucleotides read TGTGCCAGCAGTTACGGAGCGGGGACCCTCACTGATACGCAGTATTTT. This encodes CASSYGAGTLTDTQYF.